This T cell receptor beta chain is drawn from a study of CD8 T cells in ankylosing spondylitis (dated 2017 in TCRdb). Study-wide context: The study profiled T cell receptor beta repertoires in healthy donors and ankylosing spondylitis patients to find disease-linked TCR variants. The full study cohort was made up of under 30 ankylosing spondylitis patients and 108 healthy donors. Peripheral blood samples were taken, and synovial fluid was additionally collected from ankylosing spondylitis patients.

This clonotype has more than one count but fewer than ten. It lacks a known antigen. Base qualities were left out, and no much larger clone turns up one base away. Synovial fluid samples and blood samples obtained from the same ankylosing spondylitis patients were matched. The sample was run on an Illumina HiSeq 2500. Quantitative 5'-RACE with molecular barcodes was used to prepare TCR beta libraries. The authors processed their data as follows. A new computational method based on a probabilistic model of VDJ rearrangement was used to identify disease-linked TCR variants. The public sequencing data were trimmed at Q25 with fastp and processed into clonotypes with MiXCR by TCRdb, which kept only in-frame beta chains. Identical CDR3 protein sequences are pooled into one entry, listed with their most common genes and DNA. The V and J calls shown here were made by TCRdb, not taken from the authors' results. This sample gives about 100,000 distinct CDR3 sequences in total; approximately 25% of them show up just once. The ten largest account for 10% to 15% of the sample.

What the authors observed across the whole study: Some of the motif variants had been reported before in the synovial fluid and blood of reactive arthritis patients, a finding that suggests common disease-initiation mechanisms. The disease-linked clones showed a CD8+ phenotype and occurred at relatively low frequencies in peripheral blood. According to the report, matched synovial fluid samples from ankylosing spondylitis patients were significantly enriched for the disease-linked clones. Blood from ankylosing spondylitis patients appeared to be characterized by a TCR beta motif made up of seven or eight highly homologous amino acid variants.

This TCR derives from a male donor with ankylosing spondylitis. Input material: synovial fluid, either unsorted or a sorted T cell fraction (not recorded which).

The nucleotide sequence is TGTGCCAGCAGTTGGACTAGCGGAGATACGCAGTATTTT. Its protein reads: CASSWTSGDTQYF. Recombination joined TRBV6-5 with TRBJ2-3, and 10 bases in between align with TRBD2. The germline V gene encodes CDR1 MNHEY and CDR2 SVGAGI. The CDR3 runs 13 amino acids, cysteine and phenylalanine included. The retained sequence is limited to the CDR3, 39 bases, with the frame set at the first base. Compared with germline, V lacks 4 bases and J lacks 5 bases; bases without a gene match: 0.